Listed here are 9 T cell receptor beta chains from one sample, sequenced in a study of monozygotic twins with inflammatory bowel disease. From its re-call of the 5' RACE reads, TCRdb lists each CDR3 protein once, without DNA. The table lists 420,000 or so distinct CDR3 sequences. The sequencing sample was made of blood. The receptors shown here come from a human donor with ulcerative colitis or Crohn's disease, or a healthy co-twin of an affected twin (not recorded which).

CDR3: CASSRAPRDRGYEQYF. This sequence joins TRBV4-1 and TRBJ2-7; TCRdb returns TRBD1, unconfirmable since there is no DNA. This CDR3 has 16 residues. The V gene's germline CDR1 is MGHRA and CDR2 YSYEKL.

The gene calls are TRBV12-3 or TRBV12-4 and TRBJ1-2; TCRdb proposes TRBD1, but this gene call is untestable without DNA. This CDR3 comprises 15 residues. CDR3 loop: CASSPDGGANYGYTF.

The V and J genes are TRBV5-6 and TRBJ1-1; no DNA is available, so the TRBD1 call from TCRdb remains unchecked. Germline CDR1 reads SGHDT; CDR2 reads YYEEEE. The CDR3 consists of 15 residues. CDR3 region: CASTIDRGRGTEAFF.

V gene TRBV7-3 combines with J gene TRBJ2-1; TCRdb proposes TRBD2, but this gene call is untestable without DNA. Germline V gene lookup returns CDR1 SGHTA and CDR2 FQGTGA. This CDR3 has 14 residues. The CDR3 here is CASSGGISGGEQFF.

The genes are TRBV20-1 and TRBJ2-7; lacking DNA, the TRBD1 call made by TCRdb goes unchecked. CDR3 length: 14 residues. Germline CDR1 is DFQATT and CDR2 is SNEGSKA (reference sequence). The CDR3 is CSARGQGNSYEQYF.

The genes are TRBV6-5 and TRBJ1-2. The CDR3 is 13 amino acids. Germline V CDR1 and CDR2: MNHEY, SVGAGI. The CDR3 sequence: CASSRDNNYGYTF.

The V gene is TRBV10-3, the J gene TRBJ2-7; TCRdb designates TRBD1, a call that cannot be tested without DNA. The germline gives CDR1 ENHRY, CDR2 SYGVKD. This CDR3 contains 13 residues. The CDR3 spells CASAGTGSDEQYF.

The rearrangement joins TRBV28 to TRBJ1-2; with no DNA, the TCRdb D assignment of TRBD1 cannot be verified. This CDR3 has 12 residues. Per the germline V gene, CDR1 is MDHEN and CDR2 is SYDVKM. CDR3 sequence reads: CASNPGGYGYTF.

V and J are TRBV4-1 and TRBJ2-7. Per the germline V gene, CDR1 is MGHRA and CDR2 is YSYEKL. There are 15 residues in the CDR3. The CDR3 here is CASSQEVSPSYEQYF.